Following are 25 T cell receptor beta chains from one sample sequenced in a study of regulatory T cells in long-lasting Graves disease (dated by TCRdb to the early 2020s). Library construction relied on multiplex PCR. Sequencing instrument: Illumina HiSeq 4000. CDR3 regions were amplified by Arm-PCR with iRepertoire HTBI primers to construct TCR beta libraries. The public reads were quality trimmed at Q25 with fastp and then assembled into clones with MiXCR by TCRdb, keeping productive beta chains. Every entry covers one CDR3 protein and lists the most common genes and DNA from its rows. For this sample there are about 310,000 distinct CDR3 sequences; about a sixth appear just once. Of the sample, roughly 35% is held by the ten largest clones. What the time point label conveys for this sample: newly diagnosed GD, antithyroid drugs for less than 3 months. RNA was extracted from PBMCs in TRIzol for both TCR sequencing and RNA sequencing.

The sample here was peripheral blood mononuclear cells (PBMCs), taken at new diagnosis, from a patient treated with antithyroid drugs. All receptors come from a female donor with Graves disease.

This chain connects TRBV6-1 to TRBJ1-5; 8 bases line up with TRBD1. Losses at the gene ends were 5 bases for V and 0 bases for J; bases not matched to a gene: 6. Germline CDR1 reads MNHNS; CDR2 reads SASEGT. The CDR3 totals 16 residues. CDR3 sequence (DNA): TGTGCCAGCAGTCCAGGGGGCCCGTCTAGCAATCAGCCCCAGCATTTT. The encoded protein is CASSPGGPSSNQPQHF.

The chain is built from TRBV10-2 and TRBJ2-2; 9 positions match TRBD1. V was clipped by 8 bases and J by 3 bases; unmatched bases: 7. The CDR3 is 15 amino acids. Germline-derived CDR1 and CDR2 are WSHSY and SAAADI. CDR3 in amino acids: CASDTGGAYTGELFF. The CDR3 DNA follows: TGCGCCAGCGATACAGGGGGCGCTTACACCGGGGAGCTGTTTTTT.

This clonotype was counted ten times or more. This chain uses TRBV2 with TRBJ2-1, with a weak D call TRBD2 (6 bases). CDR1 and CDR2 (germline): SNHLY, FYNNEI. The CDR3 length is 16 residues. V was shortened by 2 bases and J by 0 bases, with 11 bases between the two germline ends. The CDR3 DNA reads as TGTGCCAGCAGTGAAAGGGTCGGGGGCTCCTACAATGAGCAGTTCTTC. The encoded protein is CASSERVGGSYNEQFF.

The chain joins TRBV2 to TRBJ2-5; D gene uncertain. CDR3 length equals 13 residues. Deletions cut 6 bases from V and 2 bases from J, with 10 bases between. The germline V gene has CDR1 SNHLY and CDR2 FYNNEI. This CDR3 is CASRDTLQETQYF. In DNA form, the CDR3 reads TGTGCCAGCAGGGATACCCTTCAAGAGACCCAGTACTTC.

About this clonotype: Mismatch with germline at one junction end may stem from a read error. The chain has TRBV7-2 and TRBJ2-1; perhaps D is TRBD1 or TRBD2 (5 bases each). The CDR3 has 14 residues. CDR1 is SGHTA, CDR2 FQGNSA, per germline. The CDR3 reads CASRPGTSNNEQFF. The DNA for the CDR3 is TGTGCCAGCAGACCCGGGACCTCCAACAATGAGCAGTTCTTC.

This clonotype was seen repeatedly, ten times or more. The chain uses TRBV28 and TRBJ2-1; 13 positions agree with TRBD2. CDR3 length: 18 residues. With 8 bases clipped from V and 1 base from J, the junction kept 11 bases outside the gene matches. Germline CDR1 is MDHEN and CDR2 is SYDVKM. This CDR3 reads CASGSPWTSGRSYNEQFF. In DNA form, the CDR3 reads TGTGCCAGCGGGTCCCCTTGGACTAGCGGGAGATCCTACAATGAGCAGTTCTTC.

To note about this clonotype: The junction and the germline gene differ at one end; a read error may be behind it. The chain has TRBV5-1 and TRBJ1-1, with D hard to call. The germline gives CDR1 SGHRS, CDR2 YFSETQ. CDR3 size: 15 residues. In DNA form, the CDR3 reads TGTGCCAGCAGCTCACCAGACGGACTGAACACTGAAGCTTTCTTT. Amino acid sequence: CASSSPDGLNTEAFF.

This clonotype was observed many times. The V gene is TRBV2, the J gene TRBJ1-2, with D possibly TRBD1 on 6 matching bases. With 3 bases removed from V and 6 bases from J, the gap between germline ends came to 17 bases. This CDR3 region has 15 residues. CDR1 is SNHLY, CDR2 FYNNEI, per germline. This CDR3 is CASSERPGALNGYTF. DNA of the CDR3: TGTGCCAGCAGTGAGAGGCCGGGGGCACTTAATGGCTACACCTTC.

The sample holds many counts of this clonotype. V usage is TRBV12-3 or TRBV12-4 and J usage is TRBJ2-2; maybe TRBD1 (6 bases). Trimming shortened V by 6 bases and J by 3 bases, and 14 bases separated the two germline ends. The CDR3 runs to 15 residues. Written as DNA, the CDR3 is TGTGCCAGCAGGGCCAGGGGCGCGGACACCGGGGAGCTGTTTTTT. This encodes CASRARGADTGELFF.

CDR3 region: CASGGARTYQETQYF. The CDR3 coding sequence is TGTGCCAGCGGAGGGGCTAGAACGTACCAAGAGACCCAGTACTTC. The chain joins TRBV2 to TRBJ2-5, with D possibly being TRBD2 (6 bases). The V and J ends lost 8 bases and 0 bases respectively, with 16 bases between them. The CDR3 contains 15 residues. The germline CDR1 and CDR2 sequences are SNHLY and FYNNEI.

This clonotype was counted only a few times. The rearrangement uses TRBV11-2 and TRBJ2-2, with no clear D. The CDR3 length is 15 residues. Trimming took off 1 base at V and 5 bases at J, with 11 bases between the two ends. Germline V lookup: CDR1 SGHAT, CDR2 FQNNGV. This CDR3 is CASSLGVGLTGELFF. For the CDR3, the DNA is TGTGCCAGCAGCTTAGGTGTGGGATTGACCGGGGAGCTGTTTTTT.

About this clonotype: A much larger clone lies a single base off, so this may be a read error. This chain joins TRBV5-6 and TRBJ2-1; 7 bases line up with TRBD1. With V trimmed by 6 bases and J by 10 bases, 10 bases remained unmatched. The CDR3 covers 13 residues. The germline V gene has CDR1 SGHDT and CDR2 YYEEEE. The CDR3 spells CASTKQGIYEQFF. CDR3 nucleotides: TGTGCCAGCACGAAACAGGGGATATACGAGCAGTTCTTC.

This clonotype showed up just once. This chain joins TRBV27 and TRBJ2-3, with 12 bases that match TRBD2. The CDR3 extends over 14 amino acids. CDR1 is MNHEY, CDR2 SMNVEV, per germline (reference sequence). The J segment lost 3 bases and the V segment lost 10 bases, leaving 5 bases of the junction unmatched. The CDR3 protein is CATRLAGETDTQYF. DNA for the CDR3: TGTGCCACTCGACTAGCGGGAGAGACAGATACGCAGTATTTT.

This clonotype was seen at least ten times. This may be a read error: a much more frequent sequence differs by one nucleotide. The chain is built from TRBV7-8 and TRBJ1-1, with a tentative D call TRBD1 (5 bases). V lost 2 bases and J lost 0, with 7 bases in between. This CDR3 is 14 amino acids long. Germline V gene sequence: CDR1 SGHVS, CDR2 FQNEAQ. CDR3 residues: CASSLQGMNTEAFF. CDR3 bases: TGTGCCAGCAGCTTACAGGGCATGAACACTGAAGCTTTCTTT.

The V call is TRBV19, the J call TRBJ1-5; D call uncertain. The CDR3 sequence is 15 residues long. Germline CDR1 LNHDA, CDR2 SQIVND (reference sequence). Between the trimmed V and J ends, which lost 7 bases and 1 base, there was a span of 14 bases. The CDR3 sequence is CASMSQLWSNQPQHF. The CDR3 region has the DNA TGTGCCAGTATGAGCCAACTGTGGAGCAATCAGCCCCAGCATTTT.

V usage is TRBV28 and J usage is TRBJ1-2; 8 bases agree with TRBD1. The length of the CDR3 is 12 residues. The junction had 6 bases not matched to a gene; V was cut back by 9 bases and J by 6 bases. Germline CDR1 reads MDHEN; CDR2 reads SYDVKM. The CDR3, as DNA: TGTGCCAGTTTTCCAGGGGGCGATGGCTACACCTTC. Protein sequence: CASFPGGDGYTF.

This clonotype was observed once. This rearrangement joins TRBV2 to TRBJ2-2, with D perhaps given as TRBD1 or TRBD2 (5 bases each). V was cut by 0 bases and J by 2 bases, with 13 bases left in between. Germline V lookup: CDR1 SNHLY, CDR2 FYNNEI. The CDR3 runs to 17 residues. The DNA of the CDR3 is TGTGCCAGCAGTGAAGCGGCAGGGAGCGAAAACACCGGGGAGCTGTTTTTT. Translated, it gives CASSEAAGSENTGELFF.

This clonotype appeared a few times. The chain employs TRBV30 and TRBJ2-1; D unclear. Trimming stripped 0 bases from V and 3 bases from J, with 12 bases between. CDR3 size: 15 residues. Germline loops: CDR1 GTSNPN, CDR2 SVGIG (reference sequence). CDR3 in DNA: TGTGCCTGGAGTGTGGACCCCCCCCTCTACAATGAGCAGTTCTTC. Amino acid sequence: CAWSVDPPLYNEQFF.

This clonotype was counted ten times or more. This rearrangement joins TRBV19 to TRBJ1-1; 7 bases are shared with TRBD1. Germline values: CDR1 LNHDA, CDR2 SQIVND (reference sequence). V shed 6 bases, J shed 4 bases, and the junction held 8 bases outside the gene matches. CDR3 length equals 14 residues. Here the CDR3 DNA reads TGTGCCAGTAGGGGACAGCGCGGAGGCACTGAAGCTTTCTTT. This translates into CASRGQRGGTEAFF.

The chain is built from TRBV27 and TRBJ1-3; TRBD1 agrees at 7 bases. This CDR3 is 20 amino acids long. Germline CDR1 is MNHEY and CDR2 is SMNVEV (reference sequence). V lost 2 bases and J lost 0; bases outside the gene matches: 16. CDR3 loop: CASSLTFPWDRSLSGNTIYF. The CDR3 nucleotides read TGTGCCAGCAGTTTAACTTTCCCTTGGGACAGATCCCTCTCTGGAAACACCATATATTTT.

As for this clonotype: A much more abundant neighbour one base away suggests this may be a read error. CDR3 DNA: TGTGTCAGCAGCGGCGGGGGGAAGTCTGAAGCTTTCTTT. Amino acids: CVSSGGGKSEAFF. The chain employs TRBV5-5 and TRBJ1-1, with a tentative D call TRBD1 (5 bases). Germline loops: CDR1 SGHKS, CDR2 YYEKEE (reference sequence). The CDR3 contains 13 residues.

This chain's CDR3 is CASGFVLGGRAPGELFF. The CDR3 nucleotides read TGTGCTAGTGGTTTTGTCCTGGGCGGGAGGGCCCCCGGGGAGCTGTTTTTT. This chain uses TRBV12-5 with TRBJ2-2, with 9 nucleotides matching TRBD2. Germline trimming cut 3 bases from V and 6 bases from J; bases unmatched to any gene: 11. The CDR3 runs 17 residues. The germline V gene encodes CDR1 LGHNT and CDR2 FRNRAP.

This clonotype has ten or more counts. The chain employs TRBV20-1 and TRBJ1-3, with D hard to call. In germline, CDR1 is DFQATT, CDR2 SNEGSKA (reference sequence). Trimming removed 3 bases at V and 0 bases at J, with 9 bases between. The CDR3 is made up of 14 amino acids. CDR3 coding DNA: TGCAGTGCTAGCCTCTTAAGCTCTGGAAACACCATATATTTT. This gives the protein CSASLLSSGNTIYF.

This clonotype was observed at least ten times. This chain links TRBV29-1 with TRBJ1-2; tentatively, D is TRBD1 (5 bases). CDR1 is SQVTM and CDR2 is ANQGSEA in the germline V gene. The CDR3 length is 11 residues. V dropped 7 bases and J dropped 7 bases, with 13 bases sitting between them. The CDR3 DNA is TGCAGCGCAAACAGGAATCCTGGCTACACCTTC. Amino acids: CSANRNPGYTF.

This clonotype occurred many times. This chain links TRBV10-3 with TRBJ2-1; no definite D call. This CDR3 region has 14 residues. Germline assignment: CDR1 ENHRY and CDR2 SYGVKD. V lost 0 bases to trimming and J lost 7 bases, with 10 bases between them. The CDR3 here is CAISESGPQNEQFF. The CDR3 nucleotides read TGTGCCATCAGTGAGTCCGGACCGCAAAATGAGCAGTTCTTC.